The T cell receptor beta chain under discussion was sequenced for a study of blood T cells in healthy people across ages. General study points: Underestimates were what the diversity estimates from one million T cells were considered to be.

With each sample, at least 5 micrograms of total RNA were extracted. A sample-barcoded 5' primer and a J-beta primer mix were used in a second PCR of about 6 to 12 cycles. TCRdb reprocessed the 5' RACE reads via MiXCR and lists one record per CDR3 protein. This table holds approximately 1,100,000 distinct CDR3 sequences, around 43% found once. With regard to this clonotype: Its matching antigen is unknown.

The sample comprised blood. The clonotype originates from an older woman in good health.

The CDR3 reads CSARDGTSSSYEQYF. CDR3 DNA: TGCAGTGCTAGAGATGGGACTAGCTCATCCTACGAGCAGTACTTC. The rearrangement links TRBV20-1 to TRBJ2-7; 9 bases are a match to TRBD2. The ends lost 0 bases at V and 1 base at J; junction bases unmatched: 4. The CDR3 contains 15 residues. CDR1 DFQATT and CDR2 SNEGSKA come from the germline V gene (reference sequence).